This record looks at one T cell receptor (beta chain) sequence and its context. This clonotype came up many times. Its antigen remains unidentified. The input lacks base qualities; no much larger clone sits a single base away. The CDR3 sequence holds 15 residues, the cysteine and phenylalanine included. The kept DNA is CDR3 alone, 45 bases in frame from the first base. The germline V gene (reference sequence) gives CDR1 as DFQATT and CDR2 as SNEGSKA. V and J lose 6 bases and 1 base, and a span of 17 bases separates them. Preparation of the library involved PCR. These reads were obtained on an Illumina HiSeq 2500. TCR libraries were prepared with molecular barcoding, using unique molecular identifiers to normalize TCRbeta repertoire quantification. TCRdb's own reprocessing of the public reads used fastp at Q25 and MiXCR and kept productive beta chains. Here each entry gathers all rows of one CDR3 protein and keeps the most common genes and DNA. For this sample there are 260,000 or so distinct CDR3 sequences; about 12% appear just once. The biggest ten clones account for about 2.4% of the sample.

These data are taken from a study of T-cell reconstitution after alpha-beta-depleted transplantation in children (dated by TCRdb to between 2015 and 2016). Context from the whole study: Using TCR repertoire profiling, the study quantitatively followed how T-cell immune reconstitution unfolded in children after TCRalphabeta/CD19-depleted allogeneic hematopoietic cell transplantation.

Specimen: PBMCs from the stem cell graft donor, collected from the stem cell graft. The chain employs TRBV20-1 and TRBJ2-3; the D element might be TRBD1 or TRBD2, as each aligns at 5 bases. This TCR derives from a human donor who donated a stem cell graft to a child with acute lymphoblastic leukemia. The nucleotide sequence is given as TGCAGTGCCCCCCGGGGCGGTAGCGGCACAGATACGCAGTATTTT. Its protein product is CSAPRGGSGTDTQYF.